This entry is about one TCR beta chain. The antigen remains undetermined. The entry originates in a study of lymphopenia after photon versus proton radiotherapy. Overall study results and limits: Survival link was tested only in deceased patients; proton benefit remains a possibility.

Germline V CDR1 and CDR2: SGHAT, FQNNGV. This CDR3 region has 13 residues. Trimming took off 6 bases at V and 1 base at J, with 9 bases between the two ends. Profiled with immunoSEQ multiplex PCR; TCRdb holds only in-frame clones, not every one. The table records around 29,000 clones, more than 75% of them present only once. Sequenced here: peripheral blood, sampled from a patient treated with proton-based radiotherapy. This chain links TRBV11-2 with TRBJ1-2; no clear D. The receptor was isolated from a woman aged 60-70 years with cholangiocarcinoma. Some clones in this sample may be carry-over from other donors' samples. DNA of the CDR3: TGTGCCAGCAGGACCGACGATAACTATGGCTACACCTTC. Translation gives CASRTDDNYGYTF.